Listed here are 22 T cell receptor beta chains from one sample, sequenced in a study of T cell responses to AZD1222 COVID-19 vaccine. Sequencing was performed with immunoSEQ multiplex PCR; in TCRdb, only in-frame clones are kept and a portion is missing. The sample includes some 130,000 clones, just over 90% of them seen just once. The sample here was peripheral blood, taken on day 0 of AZD1222 vaccination. Receptors were obtained from an adult in good health.

This chain links TRBV18 with TRBJ2-7, with 7 positions matching TRBD2. Germline V gene lookup returns CDR1 KGHSH and CDR2 LQKENI. V lost 3 bases to trimming and J lost 4 bases; unmatched junction nucleotides: 15. The CDR3 length is 17 residues. DNA of the CDR3: TGTGCCAGCTCACCCCCCGGGACTACTCGCTTGGGGTACGAGCAGTACTTC. Protein sequence: CASSPPGTTRLGYEQYF. Together with reference TRBV18 and TRBJ2-7, the CDR3 gives the full variable domain: NAGVMQNPRHLVRRRGQEARLRCSPMKGHSHVYWYRQLPEEGLKFMVYLQKENIIDESGMPKERFSAEFPKEGPSILRIQQVVRGDSAAYFCASSPPGTTRLGYEQYFGPGTRLTVT.

This chain uses TRBV27 with TRBJ2-7, with D tentatively TRBD1 (6 bases). Trimming removed 1 base from V and 4 bases from J, with 8 bases in between. The germline V gene has CDR1 MNHEY and CDR2 SMNVEV (reference sequence). The CDR3 runs 13 residues. CDR3 residues: CASSLLQGYEQYF. CDR3 sequence (DNA): TGTGCCAGCAGTTTATTGCAGGGGTACGAGCAGTACTTC.

The chain combines TRBV15 with TRBJ1-2; no clear D. The CDR3 has 14 residues. V was shortened by 3 bases and J by 1 base, with 9 bases between the two germline ends. Germline V lookup: CDR1 LNHNV, CDR2 YYDKDF (reference sequence). The CDR3 region is CATSSLGINYGYTF. The CDR3 coding sequence is TGTGCCACCAGCAGCCTCGGAATTAACTATGGCTACACCTTC.

V and J are TRBV28 and TRBJ1-6; perhaps TRBD1 as D (6 bases). This CDR3 is 15 amino acids long. The germline CDR1 and CDR2 sequences are MDHEN and SYDVKM. V lost 5 bases, J lost 7 bases, and 15 bases lay in between. The CDR3 spells CASSPVTGYNSPLHF. In DNA, the CDR3 is TGTGCCAGCAGTCCAGTTACAGGGTACAATTCACCCCTCCACTTT.

The rearrangement links TRBV7-9 to TRBJ1-1, with 11 bases fitting TRBD1. The CDR3 extends over 15 amino acids. V lost 5 bases, J lost 1 base, and 3 bases stayed unmatched. Per germline, CDR1 SEHNR and CDR2 FQNEAQ (reference sequence). The CDR3 loop reads CASSPDRGPNTEAFF. The CDR3 DNA is TGTGCCAGCAGCCCGGACAGGGGGCCGAACACTGAAGCTTTCTTT.

This clone was counted a single time. V usage is TRBV20-1 and J usage is TRBJ2-7, with D possibly matching TRBD1 (5 bases). Germline CDR1 reads DFQATT; CDR2 reads SNEGSKA (reference sequence). The CDR3 sequence is 11 residues long. The CDR3: CGTGSSYEQYF. The CDR3 nucleotides are TGCGGAACAGGCAGCTCCTACGAGCAGTACTTC.

The chain has TRBV10-1 and TRBJ2-1, with a possible D match to TRBD2 (6 bases). This CDR3 comprises 12 residues. Germline lookup yields CDR1 WNHNN and CDR2 SYGVQD (reference sequence). V lost 0 bases to trimming and J lost 15 bases, with 12 bases between them. CDR3 loop: CASSESAGRRFF. CDR3 nucleotide sequence: TGCGCCAGCAGTGAGTCGGCGGGGAGGCGGTTCTTC.

The chain recombines TRBV6-5 with TRBJ1-1; tentative D call: TRBD1 (5 bases). Germline V gene lookup returns CDR1 MNHEY and CDR2 SVGAGI. The length of the CDR3 is 13 residues. V was shortened by 8 bases and J by 2 bases, with 12 bases between the two germline ends. CDR3 in amino acids: CASLRDYNTEAFF. The CDR3 nucleotides read TGTGCCAGCCTCCGGGACTATAACACTGAAGCTTTCTTT.

The rearrangement uses TRBV19 and TRBJ2-1; D unresolved. Germline CDR1 LNHDA, CDR2 SQIVND (reference sequence). Trimming shortened V by 3 bases and J by 4 bases, and 16 bases separated the two germline ends. The CDR3 has 16 residues. The CDR3 loop is CASSIARAPPYNEQFF. In DNA form, the CDR3 reads TGTGCCAGTAGTATCGCCCGGGCCCCCCCATACAATGAGCAGTTCTTC.

The table lists this clone with a count of one. The V call is TRBV6-5, the J call TRBJ2-2, with TRBD1 as a possible D gene (6 bases). V was trimmed by 7 bases and J by 0 bases, leaving 12 bases between them. The CDR3 contains 15 residues. Germline V lookup: CDR1 MNHEY, CDR2 SVGAGI. Here the CDR3 DNA reads TGTGCCAGCACCCGAGGGGGACCGAACACCGGGGAGCTGTTTTTT. Translated: CASTRGGPNTGELFF.

V gene TRBV6-6 combines with J gene TRBJ1-5; D perhaps matches TRBD1 (5 bases). From germline, CDR1 is MNHNY and CDR2 SVGAGI (reference sequence). The ends were cut back, 5 bases at V and 4 bases at J, with 12 bases in the middle. CDR3 size: 14 residues. The CDR3 bases are TGTGCCAGCAGTATTTCAGGGAGGAATCAGCCCCAGCATTTT. Its translation: CASSISGRNQPQHF.

This sequence joins TRBV5-1 and TRBJ2-3, with D tentatively TRBD2 (5 bases). The germline CDR1 and CDR2 sequences are SGHRS and YFSETQ. The ends were cut back, 0 bases at V and 3 bases at J, with 11 bases in the middle. CDR3 length equals 15 residues. CDR3 DNA: TGCGCCAGCAGCTTGGCCCCGGAGCGGACAGATACGCAGTATTTT. The encoded protein is CASSLAPERTDTQYF.

The CDR3 DNA reads as TGTGCCAGCGGCCCCCCCCCTGGCTACGAGCAGTACTTC. It codes for CASGPPPGYEQYF. The chain carries TRBV6-6 and TRBJ2-7, with D uncertain. The CDR3 length is 13 residues. Looked up from germline, CDR1 is MNHNY and CDR2 is SVGAGI (reference sequence). Trimming removed 8 bases at V and 3 bases at J, with 14 bases between.

The chain uses TRBV10-1 and TRBJ1-1, with D possibly TRBD1 on 5 matching bases. V lost 5 bases and J lost 4, with 11 bases in between. The CDR3 has 13 residues. In germline, CDR1 is WNHNN, CDR2 SYGVQD (reference sequence). This CDR3 is CASSFSDSTEAFF. CDR3 nucleotide sequence: TGCGCCAGCAGTTTTTCAGACAGCACTGAAGCTTTCTTT.

This rearrangement joins TRBV4-3 to TRBJ2-3, with D possibly being TRBD1 or TRBD2 (5 bases each). The CDR3 runs to 18 residues. The germline gives CDR1 LGHNA, CDR2 YSLEER. The V gene lost 1 base and the J gene lost 0 bases, with 17 bases spanning the gap. CDR3 DNA: TGCGCCAGCAGCCAAGGCAGGGCTGGGGGTACTAGCACAGATACGCAGTATTTT. Amino acid sequence: CASSQGRAGGTSTDTQYF.

V gene TRBV6-2 or TRBV6-3 combines with J gene TRBJ1-6; 10 bases fit TRBD1. Losses at the gene ends were 6 bases for V and 9 bases for J; bases not matched to a gene: 11. Germline CDR1 is MNHEY and CDR2 is SVGEGT. This CDR3 is built from 16 residues. In nucleotides, the CDR3 is TGTGCCAGCAGCTCGACAGGGGGCGAGGGGTCTTCACCCCTCCACTTT. It yields the protein CASSSTGGEGSSPLHF.

The V gene is TRBV7-2, the J gene TRBJ2-1, with 9 bases identical to TRBD2. Germline lookup yields CDR1 SGHTA and CDR2 FQGNSA. CDR3 length equals 16 residues. J lost 4 bases, V lost 4 bases, and 8 bases had no gene match. The CDR3 nucleotides read TGTGCCAGCAGCTGGCTCGCGGGGGGGAGTTACAATGAGCAGTTCTTC. Translated: CASSWLAGGSYNEQFF.

The rearrangement uses TRBV9 and TRBJ1-6; tentatively, D is TRBD1 (5 bases). From germline, CDR1 is SGDLS and CDR2 YYNGEE. The V and J ends lost 3 bases and 7 bases respectively, with 11 bases between them. This CDR3 contains 14 residues. In DNA form, the CDR3 reads TGTGCCAGCAGCGGAAGGGGAGGCAATTCACCCCTCCACTTT. Amino acids: CASSGRGGNSPLHF. The full variable domain, completed using reference TRBV9 and TRBJ1-6, is DSGVTQTPKHLITATGQRVTLRCSPRSGDLSVYWYQQSLDQGLQFLIQYYNGEERAKGNILERFSAQQFPDLHSELNLSSLELGDSALYFCASSGRGGNSPLHFGNGTRLTVT.

V gene TRBV11-2 combines with J gene TRBJ1-3; D gene ambiguous. The CDR3 loop spans 17 amino acids. The V end was cut by 1 base, the J end by 4 bases, with 17 bases between. Germline loops: CDR1 SGHAT, CDR2 FQNNGV. Here the CDR3 reads CASSLVGRPISGNTIYF. The CDR3 DNA follows: TGTGCCAGCAGCTTAGTTGGGAGGCCAATATCCGGAAACACCATATATTTT.

V and J are TRBV19 and TRBJ2-1; 13 bases are a match to TRBD2. With V trimmed by 1 base and J by 14 bases, 5 bases remained unmatched. This CDR3 comprises 14 residues. Germline CDR1 is LNHDA and CDR2 is SQIVND (reference sequence). The CDR3 nucleotides are TGTGCCAGTAGTATAGCCCGAGGACTAGCGGGGGAGTTCTTC. This translates into CASSIARGLAGEFF.

This chain joins TRBV5-1 and TRBJ2-7; D perhaps matches TRBD1 (7 bases). The germline gives CDR1 SGHRS, CDR2 YFSETQ. V lost 0 bases to trimming and J lost 5 bases, with 24 bases between them. This CDR3 spans 18 amino acids. The CDR3 DNA reads as TGCGCCAGCAGCTTGGCCGTTTTGGTCAGGGGGGTAACCGACGAGCAGTACTTC. It specifies CASSLAVLVRGVTDEQYF.

The V and J genes are TRBV30 and TRBJ1-5; the D is unclear. The length of the CDR3 is 12 residues. The V gene's germline CDR1 is GTSNPN and CDR2 SVGIG (reference sequence). V was shortened by 2 bases and J by 7 bases, with 9 bases between the two germline ends. CDR3 loop: CAWSSLAQPQHF. In nucleotides, the CDR3 is TGTGCCTGGAGTAGCCTGGCCCAGCCCCAGCATTTT.